This TCR beta chain is from a study of cytomegalovirus exposure and HLA in healthy donors. Overall study context: Approximately 81% of 398 genotyped donors fell in the Caucasian-associated ancestry cluster. Findings and limits, study-wide: Reports indicate that TCR beta sequences accurately predicted the HLA-A and HLA-B alleles of most subjects. A highly shared variant cluster was judged a likely technical artifact.

Trimming stripped 7 bases from V and 8 bases from J, with 20 bases between. Germline V gene lookup returns CDR1 MDHEN and CDR2 SYDVKM. The CDR3 covers 14 residues. PCR was performed using 60 Vbeta and 13 Jbeta primers. Measured with immunoSEQ multiplex PCR; TCRdb has only the in-frame clones, and not every one. The sample includes roughly 110,000 clones, approximately 70% seen only once; the top ten take approximately 0.8%. Points on this clone: Its target is not known.

The sequence derives from a boy aged 5-17 years in good health and CMV-seronegative. The sequenced material came from PBMCs. J is TRBJ1-2 and V is TRBV28; possibly TRBD1 for D (6 bases). CDR3 loop: CASNLLGGAGGYTF. The CDR3 DNA sequence: TGTGCCAGCAACCTTCTGGGGGGGGCGGGAGGCTACACCTTC.